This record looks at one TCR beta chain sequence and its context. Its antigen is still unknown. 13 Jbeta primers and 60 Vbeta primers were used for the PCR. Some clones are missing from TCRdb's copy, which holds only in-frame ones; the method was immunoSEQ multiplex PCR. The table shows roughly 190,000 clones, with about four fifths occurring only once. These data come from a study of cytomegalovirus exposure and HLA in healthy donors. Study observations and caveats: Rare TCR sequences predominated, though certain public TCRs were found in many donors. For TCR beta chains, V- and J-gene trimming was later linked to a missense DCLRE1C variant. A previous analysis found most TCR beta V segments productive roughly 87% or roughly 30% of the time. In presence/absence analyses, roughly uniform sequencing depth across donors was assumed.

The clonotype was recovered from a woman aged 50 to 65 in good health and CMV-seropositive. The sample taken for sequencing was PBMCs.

The CDR3 DNA sequence: TGTGCCAGCAGCCCAAAGGAGGGTTGGACTGAAGCTTTCTTT. It translates to CASSPKEGWTEAFF. This sequence joins TRBV21-1 and TRBJ1-1. TRBV21-1 is listed as a pseudogene. The CDR3 loop spans 14 amino acids.